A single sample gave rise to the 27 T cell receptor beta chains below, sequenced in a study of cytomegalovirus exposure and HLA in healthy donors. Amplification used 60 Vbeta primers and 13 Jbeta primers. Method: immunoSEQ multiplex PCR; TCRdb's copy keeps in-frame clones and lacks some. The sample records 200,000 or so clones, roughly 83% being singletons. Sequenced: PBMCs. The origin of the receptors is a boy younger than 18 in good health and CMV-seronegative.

CDR3 bases: TGTGCCAGTAGTCGTCTAGCGGGAGGCCACGAGCAGTTCTTC. Its translation: CASSRLAGGHEQFF. This chain connects TRBV19 to TRBJ2-1; TRBD2 aligns across 11 bases. The CDR3 extends over 14 amino acids. The junction had 7 bases not matched to a gene; V was cut back by 5 bases and J by 10 bases. Germline V lookup: CDR1 LNHDA, CDR2 SQIVND (reference sequence).

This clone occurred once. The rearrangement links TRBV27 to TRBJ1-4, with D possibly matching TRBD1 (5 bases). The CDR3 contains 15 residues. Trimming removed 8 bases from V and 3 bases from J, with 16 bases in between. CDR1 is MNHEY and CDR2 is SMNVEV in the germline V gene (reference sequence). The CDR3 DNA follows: TGTGCCAGCGGAACCTCAGGGTCTTCTAATGAAAAACTGTTTTTT. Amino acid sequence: CASGTSGSSNEKLFF.

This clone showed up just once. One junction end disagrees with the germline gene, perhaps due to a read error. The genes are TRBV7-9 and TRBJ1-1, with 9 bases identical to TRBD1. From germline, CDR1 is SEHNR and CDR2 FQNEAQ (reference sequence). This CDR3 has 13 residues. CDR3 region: CSSTSGQGAEAFF. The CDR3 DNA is TGTTCCAGCACCTCGGGACAGGGAGCTGAAGCTTTCTTT.

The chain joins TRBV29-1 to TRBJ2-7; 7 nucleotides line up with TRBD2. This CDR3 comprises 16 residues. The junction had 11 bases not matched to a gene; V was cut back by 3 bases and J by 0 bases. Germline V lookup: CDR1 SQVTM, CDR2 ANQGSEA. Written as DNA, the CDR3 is TGCAGCGTTGAGGGTCCTAGCGGAGCCTCCTCCTACGAGCAGTACTTC. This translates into CSVEGPSGASSYEQYF.

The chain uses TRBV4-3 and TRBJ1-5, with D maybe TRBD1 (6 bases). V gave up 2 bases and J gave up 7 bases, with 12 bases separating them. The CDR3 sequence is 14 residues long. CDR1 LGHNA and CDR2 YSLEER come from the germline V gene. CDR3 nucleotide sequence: TGCGCCAGCAGCCAACTACAGGGTAGCCAGCCCCAGCATTTT. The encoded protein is CASSQLQGSQPQHF.

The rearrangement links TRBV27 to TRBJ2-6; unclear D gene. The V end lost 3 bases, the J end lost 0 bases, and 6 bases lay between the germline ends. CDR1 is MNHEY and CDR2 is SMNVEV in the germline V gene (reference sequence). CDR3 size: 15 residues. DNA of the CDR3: TGTGCCAGCAGTTTCGTCCGCTCTGGGGCCAACGTCCTGACTTTC. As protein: CASSFVRSGANVLTF.

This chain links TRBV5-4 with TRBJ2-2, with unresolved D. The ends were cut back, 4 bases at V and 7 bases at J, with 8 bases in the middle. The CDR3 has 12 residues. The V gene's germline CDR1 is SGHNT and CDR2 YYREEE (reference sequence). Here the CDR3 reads CASSRVNGELFF. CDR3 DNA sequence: TGTGCCAGCAGCCGGGTGAACGGGGAGCTGTTTTTT.

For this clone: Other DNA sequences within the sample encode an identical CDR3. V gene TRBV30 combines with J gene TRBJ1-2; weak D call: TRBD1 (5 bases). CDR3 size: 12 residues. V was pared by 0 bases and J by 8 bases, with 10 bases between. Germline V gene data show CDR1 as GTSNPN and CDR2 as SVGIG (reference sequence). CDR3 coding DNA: TGTGCCTGGAGTGTACGGGGGAGGGGCTACACCTTC. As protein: CAWSVRGRGYTF.

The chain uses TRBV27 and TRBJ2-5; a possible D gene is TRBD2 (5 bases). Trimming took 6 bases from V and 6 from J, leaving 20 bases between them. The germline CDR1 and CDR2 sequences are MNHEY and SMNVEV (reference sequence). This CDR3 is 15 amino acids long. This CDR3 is CASRFRGLDEQTQYF. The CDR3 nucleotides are TGTGCCAGCAGATTCCGAGGACTCGACGAACAGACCCAGTACTTC.

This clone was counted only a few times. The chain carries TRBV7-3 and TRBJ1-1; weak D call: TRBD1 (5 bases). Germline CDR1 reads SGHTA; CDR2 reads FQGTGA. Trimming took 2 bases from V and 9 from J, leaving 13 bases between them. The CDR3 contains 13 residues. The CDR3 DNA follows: TGTGCCAGCAGCTTAGGGGGGGGAAGCAAAGCTTTCTTT. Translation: CASSLGGGSKAFF.

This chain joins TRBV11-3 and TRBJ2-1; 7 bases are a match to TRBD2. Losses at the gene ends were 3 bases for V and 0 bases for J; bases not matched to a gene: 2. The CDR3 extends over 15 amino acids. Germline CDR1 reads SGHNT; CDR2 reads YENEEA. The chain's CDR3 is CASSFGGSSYNEQFF. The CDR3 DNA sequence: TGTGCCAGCAGCTTCGGGGGGAGCTCCTACAATGAGCAGTTCTTC.

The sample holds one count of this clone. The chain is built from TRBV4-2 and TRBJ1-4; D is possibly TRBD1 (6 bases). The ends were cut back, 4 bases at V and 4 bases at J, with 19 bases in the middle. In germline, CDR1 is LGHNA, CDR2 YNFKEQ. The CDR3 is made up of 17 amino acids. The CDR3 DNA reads TGTGCCAGCAGCCTAACACAAGGACAGAGGAGTAATGAAAAACTGTTTTTT. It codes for CASSLTQGQRSNEKLFF.

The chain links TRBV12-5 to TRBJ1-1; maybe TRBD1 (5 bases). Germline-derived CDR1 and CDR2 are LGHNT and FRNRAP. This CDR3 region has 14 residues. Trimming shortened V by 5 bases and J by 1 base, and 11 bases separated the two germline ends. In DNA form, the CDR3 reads TGTGCTAGTGGTGGGGATGGGGCGAACACTGAAGCTTTCTTT. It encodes CASGGDGANTEAFF.

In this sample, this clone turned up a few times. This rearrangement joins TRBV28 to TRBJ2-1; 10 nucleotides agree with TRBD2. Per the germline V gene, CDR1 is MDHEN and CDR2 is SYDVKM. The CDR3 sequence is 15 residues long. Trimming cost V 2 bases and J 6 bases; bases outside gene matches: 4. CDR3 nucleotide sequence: TGTGCCAGCAGTTTACCTCTAGCGGGAGTCAATGAGCAGTTCTTC. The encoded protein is CASSLPLAGVNEQFF.

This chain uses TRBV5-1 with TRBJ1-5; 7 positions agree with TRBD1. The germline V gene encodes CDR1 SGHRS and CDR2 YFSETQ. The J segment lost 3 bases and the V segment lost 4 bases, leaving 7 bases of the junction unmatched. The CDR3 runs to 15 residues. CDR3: CASSHGQVNNQPQHF. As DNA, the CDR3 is TGCGCCAGCAGCCACGGACAGGTTAACAATCAGCCCCAGCATTTT.

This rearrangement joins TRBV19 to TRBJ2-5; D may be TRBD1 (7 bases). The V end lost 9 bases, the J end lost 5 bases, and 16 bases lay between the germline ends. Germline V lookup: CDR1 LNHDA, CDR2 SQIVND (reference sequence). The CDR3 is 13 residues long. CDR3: CASLQGGTETQYF. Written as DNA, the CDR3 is TGTGCCAGCCTCCAGGGGGGCACGGAGACCCAGTACTTC. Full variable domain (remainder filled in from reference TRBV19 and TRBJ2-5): DGGITQSPKYLFRKEGQNVTLSCEQNLNHDAMYWYRQDPGQGLRLIYYSQIVNDFQKGDIAEGYSVSREKKESFPLTVTSAQKNPTAFYLCASLQGGTETQYFGPGTRLLVL.

CDR3 DNA: TGTGCCAGCAGCTTTACGGGGGGTACTTCCTACGAGCAGTACTTC. Translated, it gives CASSFTGGTSYEQYF. The gene calls are TRBV7-2 and TRBJ2-7; TRBD2 matches 7 bases. This CDR3 is built from 15 residues. Trimming cost V 3 bases and J 1 base; bases outside gene matches: 6. Germline CDR1 is SGHTA and CDR2 is FQGNSA.

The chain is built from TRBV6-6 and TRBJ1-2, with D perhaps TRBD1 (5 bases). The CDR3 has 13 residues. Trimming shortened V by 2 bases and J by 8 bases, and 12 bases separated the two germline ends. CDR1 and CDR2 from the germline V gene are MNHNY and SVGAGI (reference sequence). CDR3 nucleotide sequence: TGTGCCAGCAGTTACACTCGGGAGGGGGGCTACACCTTC. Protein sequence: CASSYTREGGYTF.

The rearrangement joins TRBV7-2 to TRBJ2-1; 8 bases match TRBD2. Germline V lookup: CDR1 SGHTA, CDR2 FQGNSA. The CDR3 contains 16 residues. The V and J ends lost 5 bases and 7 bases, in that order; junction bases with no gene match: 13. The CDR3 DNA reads TGTGCCAGCAGCCCTAGGGAACTAGCGGTGGGGAATGAGCAGTTCTTC. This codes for CASSPRELAVGNEQFF. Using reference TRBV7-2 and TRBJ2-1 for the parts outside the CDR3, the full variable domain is GAGVSQSPSNKVTEKGKDVELRCDPISGHTALYWYRQSLGQGLEFLIYFQGNSAPDKSGLPSDRFSAERTGGSVSTLTIQRTQQEDSAVYLCASSPRELAVGNEQFFGPGTRLTVL.

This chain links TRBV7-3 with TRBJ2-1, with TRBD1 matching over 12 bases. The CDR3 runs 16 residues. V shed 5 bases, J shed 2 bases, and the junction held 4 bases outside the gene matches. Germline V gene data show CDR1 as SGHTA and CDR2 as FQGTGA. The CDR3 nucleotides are TGTGCCAGCAGCCCCGGGACAGGGGGCGCCTACAATGAGCAGTTCTTC. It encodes CASSPGTGGAYNEQFF. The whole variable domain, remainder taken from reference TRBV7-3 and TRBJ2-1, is GAGVSQTPSNKVTEKGKYVELRCDPISGHTALYWYRQSLGQGPEFLIYFQGTGAADDSGLPNDRFFAVRPEGSVSTLKIQRTERGDSAVYLCASSPGTGGAYNEQFFGPGTRLTVL.

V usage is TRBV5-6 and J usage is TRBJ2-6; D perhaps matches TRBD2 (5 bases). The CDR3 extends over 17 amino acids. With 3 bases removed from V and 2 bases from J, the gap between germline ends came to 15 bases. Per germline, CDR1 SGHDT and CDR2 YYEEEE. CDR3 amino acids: CASSSFRPEAGANVLTF. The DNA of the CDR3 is TGTGCCAGCAGCTCTTTTCGCCCGGAGGCTGGGGCCAACGTCCTGACTTTC.

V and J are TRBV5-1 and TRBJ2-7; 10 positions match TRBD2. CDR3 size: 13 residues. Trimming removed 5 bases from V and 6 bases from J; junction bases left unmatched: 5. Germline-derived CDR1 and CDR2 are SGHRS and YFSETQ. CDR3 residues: CASRLAGTGEQYF. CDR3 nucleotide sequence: TGCGCCAGCAGACTAGCGGGGACGGGCGAGCAGTACTTC.

Written as DNA, the CDR3 is TGCGCCAGCGGGTTCGGACTAGTCAATGAGCAGTTCTTC. Translated: CASGFGLVNEQFF. The chain combines TRBV4-3 with TRBJ2-1; 7 bases are shared with TRBD2. The CDR3 runs 13 residues. V gave up 8 bases and J gave up 6 bases; unmatched junction bases: 7. Germline V gene lookup returns CDR1 LGHNA and CDR2 YSLEER.

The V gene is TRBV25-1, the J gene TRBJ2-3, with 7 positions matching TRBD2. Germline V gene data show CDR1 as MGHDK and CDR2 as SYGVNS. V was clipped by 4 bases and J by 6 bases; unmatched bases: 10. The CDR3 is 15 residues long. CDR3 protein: CASSVASGTWDTQYF. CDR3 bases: TGTGCCAGCAGTGTGGCTAGCGGTACATGGGATACGCAGTATTTT.

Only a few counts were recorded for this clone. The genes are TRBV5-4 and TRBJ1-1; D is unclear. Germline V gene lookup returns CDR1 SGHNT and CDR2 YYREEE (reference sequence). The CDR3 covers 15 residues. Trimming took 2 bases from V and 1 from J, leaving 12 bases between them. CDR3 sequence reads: CASSFYPIENTEAFF. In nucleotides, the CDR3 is TGTGCCAGCAGCTTCTACCCAATCGAGAACACTGAAGCTTTCTTT.

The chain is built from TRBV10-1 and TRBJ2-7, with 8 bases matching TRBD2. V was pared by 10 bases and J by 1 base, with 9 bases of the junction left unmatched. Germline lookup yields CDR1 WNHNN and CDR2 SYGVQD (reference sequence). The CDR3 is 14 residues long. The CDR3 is CANTPRGGSYEQYF. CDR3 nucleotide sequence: TGCGCCAACACGCCGCGCGGGGGGTCCTACGAGCAGTACTTC.

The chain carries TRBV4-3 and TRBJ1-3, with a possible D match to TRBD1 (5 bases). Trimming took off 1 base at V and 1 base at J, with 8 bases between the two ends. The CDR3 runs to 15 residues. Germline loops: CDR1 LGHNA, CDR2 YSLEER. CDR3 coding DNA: TGCGCCAGCAGCCAAGTGCCAGGGTCTGGAAACACCATATATTTT. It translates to CASSQVPGSGNTIYF.